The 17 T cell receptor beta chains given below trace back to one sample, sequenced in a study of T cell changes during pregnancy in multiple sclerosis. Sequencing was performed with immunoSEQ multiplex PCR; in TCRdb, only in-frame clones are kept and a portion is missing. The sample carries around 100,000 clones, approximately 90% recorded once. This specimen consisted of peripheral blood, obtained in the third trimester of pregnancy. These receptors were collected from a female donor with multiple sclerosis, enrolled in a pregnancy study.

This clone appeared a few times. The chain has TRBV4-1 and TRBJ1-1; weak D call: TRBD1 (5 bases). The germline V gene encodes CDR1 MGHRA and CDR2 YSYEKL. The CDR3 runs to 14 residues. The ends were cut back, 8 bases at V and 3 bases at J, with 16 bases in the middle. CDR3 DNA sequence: TGCGCCAGCGTAAGCTCCGGGGGAGACACTGAAGCTTTCTTT. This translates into CASVSSGGDTEAFF.

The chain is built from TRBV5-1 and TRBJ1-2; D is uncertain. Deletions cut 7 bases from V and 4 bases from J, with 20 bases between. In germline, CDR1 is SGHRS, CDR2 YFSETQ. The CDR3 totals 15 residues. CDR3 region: CASHLGGSESYGYTF. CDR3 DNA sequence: TGCGCCAGCCACCTCGGAGGCAGCGAAAGCTATGGCTACACCTTC.

The CDR3 spells CASSPSRGRLSNQPQHF. The DNA of the CDR3 is TGTGCCAGCAGTCCCTCGCGGGGGCGGCTTAGCAATCAGCCCCAGCATTTT. V is TRBV27 and J is TRBJ1-5, with D possibly being TRBD1 (6 bases). Germline CDR1 MNHEY, CDR2 SMNVEV (reference sequence). Trimming left V 5 bases short and J 0 bases short, with 17 bases between. The CDR3 consists of 17 residues.

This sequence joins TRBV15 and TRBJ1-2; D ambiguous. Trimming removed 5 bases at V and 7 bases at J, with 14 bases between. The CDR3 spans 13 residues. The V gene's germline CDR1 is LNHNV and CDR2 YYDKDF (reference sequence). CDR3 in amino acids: CATSGAGAAGYTF. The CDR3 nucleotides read TGTGCCACCAGCGGTGCAGGAGCGGCTGGCTACACCTTC.

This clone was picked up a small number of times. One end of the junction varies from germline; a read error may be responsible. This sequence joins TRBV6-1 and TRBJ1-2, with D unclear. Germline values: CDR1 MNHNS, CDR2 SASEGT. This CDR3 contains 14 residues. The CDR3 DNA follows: TGTGCCAGCAGAGAAGAGGGAGGGTACTATGGCTACACCTTC. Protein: CASREEGGYYGYTF.

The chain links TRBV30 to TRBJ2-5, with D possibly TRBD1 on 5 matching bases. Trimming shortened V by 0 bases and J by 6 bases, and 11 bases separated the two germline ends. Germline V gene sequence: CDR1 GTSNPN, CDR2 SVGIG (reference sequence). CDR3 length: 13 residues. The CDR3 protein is CAWSVGRGKTQYF. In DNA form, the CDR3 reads TGTGCCTGGAGTGTAGGTAGGGGAAAGACCCAGTACTTC.

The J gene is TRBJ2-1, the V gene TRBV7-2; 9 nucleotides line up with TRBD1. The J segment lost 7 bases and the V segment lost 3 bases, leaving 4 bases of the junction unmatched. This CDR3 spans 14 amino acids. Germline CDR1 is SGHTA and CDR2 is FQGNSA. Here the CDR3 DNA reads TGTGCCAGCAGCTTCGGGACAGGGTATAATGAGCAGTTCTTC. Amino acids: CASSFGTGYNEQFF.

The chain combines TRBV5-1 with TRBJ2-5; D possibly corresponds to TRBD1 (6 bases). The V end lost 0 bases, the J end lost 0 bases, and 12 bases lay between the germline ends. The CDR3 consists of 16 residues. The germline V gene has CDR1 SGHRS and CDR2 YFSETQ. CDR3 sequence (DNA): TGCGCCAGCAGCTTGGGTTTAACAGGGCACCAAGAGACCCAGTACTTC. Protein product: CASSLGLTGHQETQYF.

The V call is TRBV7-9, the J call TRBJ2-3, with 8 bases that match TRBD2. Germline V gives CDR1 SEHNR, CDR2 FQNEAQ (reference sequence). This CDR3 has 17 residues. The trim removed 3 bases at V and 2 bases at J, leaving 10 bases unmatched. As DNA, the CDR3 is TGTGCCAGCAGCTTGCTGTCCGGGACTAGATACACAGATACGCAGTATTTT. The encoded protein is CASSLLSGTRYTDTQYF.

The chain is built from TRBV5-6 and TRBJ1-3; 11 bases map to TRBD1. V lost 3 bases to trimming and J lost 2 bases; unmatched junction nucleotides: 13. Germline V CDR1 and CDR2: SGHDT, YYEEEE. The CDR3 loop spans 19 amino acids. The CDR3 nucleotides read TGTGCCAGCAGCTGGACAAGGGACAGGGGGATTGGAACTGGAAACACCATATATTTT. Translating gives CASSWTRDRGIGTGNTIYF.

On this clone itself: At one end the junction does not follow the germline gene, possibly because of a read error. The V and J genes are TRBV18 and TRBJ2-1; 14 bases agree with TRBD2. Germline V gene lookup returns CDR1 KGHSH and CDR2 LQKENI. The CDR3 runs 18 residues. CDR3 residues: CASSPPGTSGSFSLNSVF. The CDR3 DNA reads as TGTGCCAGCTCACCACCGGGGACTAGCGGGAGCTTTTCCCTTAATTCAGTCTTC.

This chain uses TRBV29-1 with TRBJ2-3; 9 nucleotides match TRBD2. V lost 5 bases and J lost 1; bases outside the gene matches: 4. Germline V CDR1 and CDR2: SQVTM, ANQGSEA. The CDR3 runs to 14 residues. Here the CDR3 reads CSVKAGGGTDTQYF. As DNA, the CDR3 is TGCAGCGTTAAAGCGGGGGGAGGCACAGATACGCAGTATTTT.

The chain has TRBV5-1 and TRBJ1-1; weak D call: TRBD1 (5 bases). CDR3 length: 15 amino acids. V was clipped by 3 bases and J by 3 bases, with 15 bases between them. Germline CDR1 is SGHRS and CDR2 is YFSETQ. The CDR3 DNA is TGCGCCAGCAGCTATGCGGGACGTACGTACACTGAAGCTTTCTTT. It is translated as CASSYAGRTYTEAFF.

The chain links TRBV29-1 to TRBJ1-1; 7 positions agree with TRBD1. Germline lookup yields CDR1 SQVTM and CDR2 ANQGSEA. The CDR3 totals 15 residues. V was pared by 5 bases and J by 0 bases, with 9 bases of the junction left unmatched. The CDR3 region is CSVSTGPFMNTEAFF. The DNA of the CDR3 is TGCAGCGTTTCGACAGGGCCTTTCATGAACACTGAAGCTTTCTTT.

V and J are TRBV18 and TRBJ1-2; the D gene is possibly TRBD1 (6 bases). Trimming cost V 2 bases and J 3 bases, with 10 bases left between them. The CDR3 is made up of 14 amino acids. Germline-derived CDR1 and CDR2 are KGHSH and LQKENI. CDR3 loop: CASSPTKGDYGYTF. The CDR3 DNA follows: TGTGCCAGCTCACCAACGAAGGGGGACTATGGCTACACCTTC.

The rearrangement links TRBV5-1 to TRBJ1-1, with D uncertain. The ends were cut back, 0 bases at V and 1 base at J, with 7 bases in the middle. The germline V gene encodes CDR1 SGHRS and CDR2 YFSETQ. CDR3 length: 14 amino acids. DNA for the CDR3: TGCGCCAGCAGCTTGGTCCCCAGGAACACTGAAGCTTTCTTT. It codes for CASSLVPRNTEAFF.

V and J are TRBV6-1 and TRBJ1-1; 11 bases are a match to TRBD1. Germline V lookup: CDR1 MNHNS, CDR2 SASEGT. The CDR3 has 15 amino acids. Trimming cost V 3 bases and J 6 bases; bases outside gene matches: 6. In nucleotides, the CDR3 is TGTGCCAGCAGTGACCTGGACAGGGGGCTTTCTGAAGCTTTCTTT. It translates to CASSDLDRGLSEAFF.